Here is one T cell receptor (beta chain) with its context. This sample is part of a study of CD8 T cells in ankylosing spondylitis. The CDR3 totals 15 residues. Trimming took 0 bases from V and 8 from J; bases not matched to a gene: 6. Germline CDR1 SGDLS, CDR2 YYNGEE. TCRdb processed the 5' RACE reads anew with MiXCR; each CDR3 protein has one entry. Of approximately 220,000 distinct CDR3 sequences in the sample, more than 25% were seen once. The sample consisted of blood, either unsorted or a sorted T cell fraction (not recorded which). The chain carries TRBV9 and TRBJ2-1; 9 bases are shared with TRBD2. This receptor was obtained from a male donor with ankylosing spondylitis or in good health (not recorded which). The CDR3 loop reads CASSVEGLAYDEQFF. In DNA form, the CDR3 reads TGTGCCAGCAGCGTAGAAGGACTAGCGTACGATGAGCAGTTCTTC.